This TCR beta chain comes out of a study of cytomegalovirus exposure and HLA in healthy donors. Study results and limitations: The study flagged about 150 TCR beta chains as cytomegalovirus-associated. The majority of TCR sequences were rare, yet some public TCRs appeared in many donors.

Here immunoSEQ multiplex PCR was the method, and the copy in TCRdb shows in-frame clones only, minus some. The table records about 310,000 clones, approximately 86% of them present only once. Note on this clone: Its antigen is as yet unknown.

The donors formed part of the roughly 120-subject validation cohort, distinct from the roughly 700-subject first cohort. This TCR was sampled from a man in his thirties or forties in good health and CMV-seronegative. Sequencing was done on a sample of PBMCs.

CDR3 coding DNA: TGCGCCAGCAGCTTGGGGGACAGCCCTAACTATGGCTACACCTTC. This translates into CASSLGDSPNYGYTF. This chain links TRBV5-1 with TRBJ1-2; 7 positions match TRBD1. V shed 0 bases, J shed 0 bases, and the junction held 2 bases outside the gene matches. Germline values: CDR1 SGHRS, CDR2 YFSETQ. The CDR3 spans 15 residues.